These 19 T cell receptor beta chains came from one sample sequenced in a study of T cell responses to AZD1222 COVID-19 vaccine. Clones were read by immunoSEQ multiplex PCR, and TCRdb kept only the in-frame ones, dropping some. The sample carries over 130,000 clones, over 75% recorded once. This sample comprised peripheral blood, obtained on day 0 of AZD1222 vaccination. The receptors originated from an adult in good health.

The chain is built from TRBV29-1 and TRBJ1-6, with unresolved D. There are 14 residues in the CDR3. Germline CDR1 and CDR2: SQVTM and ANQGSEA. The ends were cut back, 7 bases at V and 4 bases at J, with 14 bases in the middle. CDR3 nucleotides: TGCAGCGCCCCTATGAACGATTATAATTCACCCCTCCACTTT. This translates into CSAPMNDYNSPLHF.

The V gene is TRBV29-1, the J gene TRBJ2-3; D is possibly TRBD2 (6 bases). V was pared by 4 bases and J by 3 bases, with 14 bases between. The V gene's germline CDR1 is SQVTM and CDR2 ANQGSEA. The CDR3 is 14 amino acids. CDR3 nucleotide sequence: TGCAGCGTTGTTCGGACCGGGGGAACAGATACGCAGTATTTT. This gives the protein CSVVRTGGTDTQYF.

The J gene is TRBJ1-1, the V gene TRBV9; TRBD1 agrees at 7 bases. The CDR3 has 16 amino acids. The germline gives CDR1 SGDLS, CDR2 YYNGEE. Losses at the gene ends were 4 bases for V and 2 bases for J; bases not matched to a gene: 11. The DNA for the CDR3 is TGTGCCAGCAGCCCCGACAGGGCAGGGTCTAACACTGAAGCTTTCTTT. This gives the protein CASSPDRAGSNTEAFF.

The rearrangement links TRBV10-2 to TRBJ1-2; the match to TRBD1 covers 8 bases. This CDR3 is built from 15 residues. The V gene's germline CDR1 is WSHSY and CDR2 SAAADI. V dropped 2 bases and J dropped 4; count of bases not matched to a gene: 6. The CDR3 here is CASSEGSDRGYGYTF. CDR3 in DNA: TGCGCCAGCAGTGAGGGGAGTGACAGGGGCTATGGCTACACCTTC.

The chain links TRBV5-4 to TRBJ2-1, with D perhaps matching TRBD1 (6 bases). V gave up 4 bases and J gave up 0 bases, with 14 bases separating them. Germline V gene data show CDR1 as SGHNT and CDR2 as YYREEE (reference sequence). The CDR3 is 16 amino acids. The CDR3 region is CASSLGTQSSYNEQFF. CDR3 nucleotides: TGTGCCAGCAGCCTTGGGACACAGAGCTCCTACAATGAGCAGTTCTTC.

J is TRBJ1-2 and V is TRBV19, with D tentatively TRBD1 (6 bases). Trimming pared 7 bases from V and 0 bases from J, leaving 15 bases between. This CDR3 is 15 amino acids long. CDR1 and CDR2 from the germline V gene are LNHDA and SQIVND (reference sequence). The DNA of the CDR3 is TGTGCCAGTATGGGGGCGCAGGTTTCTAACTATGGCTACACCTTC. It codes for CASMGAQVSNYGYTF. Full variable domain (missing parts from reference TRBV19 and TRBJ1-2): DGGITQSPKYLFRKEGQNVTLSCEQNLNHDAMYWYRQDPGQGLRLIYYSQIVNDFQKGDIAEGYSVSREKKESFPLTVTSAQKNPTAFYLCASMGAQVSNYGYTFGSGTRLTVV.

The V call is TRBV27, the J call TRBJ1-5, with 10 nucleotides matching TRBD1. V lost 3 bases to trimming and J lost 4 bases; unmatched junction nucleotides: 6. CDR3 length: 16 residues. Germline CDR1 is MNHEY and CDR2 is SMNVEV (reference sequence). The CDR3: CASSFGGTGVNQPQHF. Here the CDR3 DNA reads TGTGCCAGCAGTTTTGGCGGGACAGGGGTAAATCAGCCCCAGCATTTT.

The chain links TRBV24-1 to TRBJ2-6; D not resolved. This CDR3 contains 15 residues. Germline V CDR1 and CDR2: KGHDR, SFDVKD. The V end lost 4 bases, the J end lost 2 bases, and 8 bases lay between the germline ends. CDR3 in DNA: TGTGCCACCAGTGACCCCCGAGCTGGGGCCAACGTCCTGACTTTC. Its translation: CATSDPRAGANVLTF.

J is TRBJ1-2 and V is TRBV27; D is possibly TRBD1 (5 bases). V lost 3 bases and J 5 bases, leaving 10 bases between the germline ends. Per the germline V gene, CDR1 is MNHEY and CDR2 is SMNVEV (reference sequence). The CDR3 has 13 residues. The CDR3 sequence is CASSFSGLYGYTF. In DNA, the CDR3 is TGTGCCAGCAGTTTCTCAGGGCTTTATGGCTACACCTTC.

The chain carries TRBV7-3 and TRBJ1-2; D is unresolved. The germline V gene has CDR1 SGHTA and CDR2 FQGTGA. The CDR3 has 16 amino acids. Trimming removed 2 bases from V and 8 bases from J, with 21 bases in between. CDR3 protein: CASSLSVPGISAGYTF. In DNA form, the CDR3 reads TGTGCCAGCAGCTTATCTGTGCCCGGGATTTCCGCCGGCTACACCTTC.

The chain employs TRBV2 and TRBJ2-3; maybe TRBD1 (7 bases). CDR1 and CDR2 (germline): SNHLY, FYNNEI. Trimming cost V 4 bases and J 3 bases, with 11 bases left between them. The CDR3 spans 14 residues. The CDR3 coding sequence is TGTGCCAGCAGTGCGGCGGGACAGACAGATACGCAGTATTTT. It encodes CASSAAGQTDTQYF.

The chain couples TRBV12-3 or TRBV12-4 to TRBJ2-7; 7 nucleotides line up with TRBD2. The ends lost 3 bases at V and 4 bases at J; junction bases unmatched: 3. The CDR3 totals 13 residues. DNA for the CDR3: TGTGCCAGCAGTTTCGGGACTACTTACGAGCAGTACTTC. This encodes CASSFGTTYEQYF.

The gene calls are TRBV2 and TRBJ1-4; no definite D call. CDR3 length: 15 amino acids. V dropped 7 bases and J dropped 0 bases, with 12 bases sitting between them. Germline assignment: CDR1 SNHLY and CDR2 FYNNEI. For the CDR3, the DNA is TGTGCCAGCATATTTAATGGGGCAACTAATGAAAAACTGTTTTTT. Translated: CASIFNGATNEKLFF. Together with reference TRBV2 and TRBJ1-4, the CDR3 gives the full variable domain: EPEVTQTPSHQVTQMGQEVILRCVPISNHLYFYWYRQILGQKVEFLVSFYNNEISEKSEIFDDQFSVERPDGSNFTLKIRSTKLEDSAMYFCASIFNGATNEKLFFGSGTQLSVL.

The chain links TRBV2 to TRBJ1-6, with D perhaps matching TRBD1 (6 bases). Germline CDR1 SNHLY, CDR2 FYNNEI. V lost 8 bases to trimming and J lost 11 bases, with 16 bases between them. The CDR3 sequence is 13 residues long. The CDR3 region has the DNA TGTGCCAGCGGATTATTACAGGGCGCACCCCTCCACTTT. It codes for CASGLLQGAPLHF. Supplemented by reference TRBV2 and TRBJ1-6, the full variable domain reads EPEVTQTPSHQVTQMGQEVILRCVPISNHLYFYWYRQILGQKVEFLVSFYNNEISEKSEIFDDQFSVERPDGSNFTLKIRSTKLEDSAMYFCASGLLQGAPLHFGNGTRLTVT.

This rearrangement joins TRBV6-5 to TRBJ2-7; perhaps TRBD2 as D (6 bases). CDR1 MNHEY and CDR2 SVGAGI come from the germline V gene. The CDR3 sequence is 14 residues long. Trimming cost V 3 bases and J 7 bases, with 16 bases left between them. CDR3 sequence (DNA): TGTGCCAGCAGTTATTTAGGTAACGGGGGTGAGCAGTACTTC. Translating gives CASSYLGNGGEQYF.

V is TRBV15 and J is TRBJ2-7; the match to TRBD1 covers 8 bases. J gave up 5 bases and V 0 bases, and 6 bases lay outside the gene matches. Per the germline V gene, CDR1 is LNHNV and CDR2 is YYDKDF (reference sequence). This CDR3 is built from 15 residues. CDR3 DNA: TGTGCCACCAGCAGAGATCAAGGCAGGGGGCACGAGCAGTACTTC. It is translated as CATSRDQGRGHEQYF. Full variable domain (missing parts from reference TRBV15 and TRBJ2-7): DAMVIQNPRYQVTQFGKPVTLSCSQTLNHNVMYWYQQKSSQAPKLLFHYYDKDFNNEADTPDNFQSRRPNTSFCFLDIRSPGLGDTAMYLCATSRDQGRGHEQYFGPGTRLTVT.

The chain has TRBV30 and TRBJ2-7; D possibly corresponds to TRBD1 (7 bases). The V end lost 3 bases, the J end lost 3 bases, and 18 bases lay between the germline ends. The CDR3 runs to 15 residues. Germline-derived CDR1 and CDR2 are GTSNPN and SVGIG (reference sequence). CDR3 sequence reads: CAWSRPRQGLYEQYF. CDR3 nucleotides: TGTGCCTGGAGCCGTCCGCGACAGGGACTCTACGAGCAGTACTTC.

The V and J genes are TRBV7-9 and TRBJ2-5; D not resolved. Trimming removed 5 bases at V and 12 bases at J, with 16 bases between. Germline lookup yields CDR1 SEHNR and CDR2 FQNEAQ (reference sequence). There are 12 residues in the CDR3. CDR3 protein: CASSPDSVREYF. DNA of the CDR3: TGTGCCAGCAGCCCCGATTCCGTACGAGAGTACTTC.

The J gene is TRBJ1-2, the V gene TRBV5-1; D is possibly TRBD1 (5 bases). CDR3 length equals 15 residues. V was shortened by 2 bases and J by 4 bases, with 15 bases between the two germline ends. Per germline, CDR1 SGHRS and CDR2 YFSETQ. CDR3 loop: CASSFTGNPSYGYTF. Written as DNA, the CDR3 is TGCGCCAGCAGCTTCACAGGCAACCCATCCTATGGCTACACCTTC.